This entry features one T cell receptor beta chain sequence. From germline, CDR1 is MRHNA and CDR2 SNTAGT. The CDR3 spans 16 residues. TCRdb reprocessed the 5' RACE reads and stores each CDR3 protein as one record, lacking DNA. This table lists about 30,000 distinct CDR3 sequences. These data are taken from a study of T cells expressing NK-cell markers. The sequencing sample was made of blood T cells: a sorted CD56 or NKG2C T cell subset, CD4+ or CD8+ T cells, or bulk PBMC T cells (not recorded which). This TCR was sampled from a woman between 18 and 69 years old in good health. V gene TRBV6-4 combines with J gene TRBJ2-6; TCRdb selects TRBD1, and the lack of DNA leaves this call unchecked. Here the CDR3 reads CASSPDSPSGANVLTF.